Below are 32 T cell receptor beta chains sequenced from a single sample in a study of cytomegalovirus exposure and HLA in healthy donors. Primers: 60 Vbeta forward and 13 Jbeta reverse. The table came from immunoSEQ multiplex PCR; TCRdb's copy has only in-frame clones and leaves some out. In all, the sample yields under 150,000 clones. Sequencing input: PBMCs. The source of these receptors is a woman aged 40 to 55 in good health and CMV-seronegative.

This rearrangement joins TRBV7-8 to TRBJ2-3; the match to TRBD1 covers 9 bases. V was clipped by 6 bases and J by 3 bases; unmatched bases: 7. Per the germline V gene, CDR1 is SGHVS and CDR2 is FQNEAQ. The CDR3 consists of 15 residues. CDR3 nucleotides: TGTGCCAGCAGATTGGGACAGGGTAAAACAGATACGCAGTATTTT. Encoded protein: CASRLGQGKTDTQYF.

The chain recombines TRBV7-7 with TRBJ2-7; no definite D call. This CDR3 contains 17 residues. CDR1 and CDR2 from the germline V gene are SSHAT and FNYEAQ (reference sequence). In nucleotides, the CDR3 is TGTGCTAGCAGCCCCCCTAGAGGCCCTCTAGAATCCTACGAGCAGTACGTC. Its translation is CASSPPRGPLESYEQYV.

The V call is TRBV5-1, the J call TRBJ2-3; D might be TRBD2 (6 bases). Germline-derived CDR1 and CDR2 are SGHRS and YFSETQ. The CDR3 is 15 amino acids. V shed 2 bases and J shed 4 bases, with 14 bases lying between them. The CDR3 bases are TGCGCCAGCAGCTTTGCGGCGGGCGGGGCAGATACGCAGTATTTT. As protein: CASSFAAGGADTQYF.

This chain connects TRBV7-2 to TRBJ1-5; D might be TRBD1 (5 bases). The CDR3 consists of 14 residues. V lost 5 bases, J lost 5 bases, and 13 bases lay in between. Germline assignment: CDR1 SGHTA and CDR2 FQGNSA. The CDR3 sequence: CASSTDSRYQPQHF. The DNA for the CDR3 is TGTGCCAGCAGCACTGACAGTAGATATCAGCCCCAGCATTTT.

V gene TRBV9 combines with J gene TRBJ1-1; TRBD1 aligns across 10 bases. Germline CDR1 is SGDLS and CDR2 is YYNGEE. CDR3 length: 16 amino acids. Trimming took 4 bases from V and 1 from J; bases not matched to a gene: 7. Written as DNA, the CDR3 is TGTGCCAGCAGCCTCCACCGGGACAGGGGGAACACTGAAGCTTTCTTT. Translated: CASSLHRDRGNTEAFF.

The V gene is TRBV6-6, the J gene TRBJ2-1; perhaps TRBD1 as D (6 bases). The germline V gene has CDR1 MNHNY and CDR2 SVGAGI (reference sequence). The CDR3 covers 13 residues. Trimming stripped 4 bases from V and 4 bases from J, with 8 bases between. CDR3 loop: CASSLQGYNEQFF. CDR3 nucleotide sequence: TGTGCCAGCAGTTTACAGGGTTACAATGAGCAGTTCTTC.

The chain recombines TRBV19 with TRBJ1-3; tentative D call: TRBD1 (5 bases). This CDR3 is built from 17 residues. From germline, CDR1 is LNHDA and CDR2 SQIVND (reference sequence). V was trimmed by 3 bases and J by 0 bases, leaving 15 bases between them. CDR3: CASSISGRPISGNTIYF. CDR3 coding DNA: TGTGCCAGTAGTATCTCAGGGAGGCCCATCTCTGGAAACACCATATATTTT.

V usage is TRBV2 and J usage is TRBJ2-7, with D perhaps TRBD2 (6 bases). V was cut by 7 bases and J by 0 bases, with 10 bases left in between. Per germline, CDR1 SNHLY and CDR2 FYNNEI. The CDR3 loop spans 13 amino acids. The CDR3 protein is CASTPDYSYEQYF. The CDR3 DNA follows: TGTGCCAGCACCCCGGACTACTCCTACGAGCAGTACTTC.

This chain uses TRBV19 with TRBJ2-7; 7 bases fit TRBD1. This CDR3 comprises 14 residues. The J segment lost 1 base and the V segment lost 4 bases, leaving 4 bases of the junction unmatched. Germline V gives CDR1 LNHDA, CDR2 SQIVND (reference sequence). The CDR3 nucleotides are TGTGCCAGTAGTACTAGACAGGGATCCTACGAGCAGTACTTC. Protein sequence: CASSTRQGSYEQYF.

The J gene is TRBJ1-4, the V gene TRBV7-9; D gene unclear. Per germline, CDR1 SEHNR and CDR2 FQNEAQ (reference sequence). The CDR3 loop spans 18 amino acids. V gave up 6 bases and J gave up 2 bases, with 22 bases separating them. The CDR3 sequence: CASSTRRGGILTNEKLFF. In DNA form, the CDR3 reads TGTGCCAGCAGTACCCGTCGCGGAGGGATTTTGACTAATGAAAAACTGTTTTTT.

The V and J genes are TRBV10-3 and TRBJ2-7, with D possibly being TRBD2 (6 bases). V was pared by 11 bases and J by 6 bases, with 17 bases between. Germline V gene data show CDR1 as ENHRY and CDR2 as SYGVKD. The CDR3 consists of 12 residues. Written as DNA, the CDR3 is TGTGCCCACGGGGGAGCAGGAGGCGAGCAGTACTTC. It is translated as CAHGGAGGEQYF.

The chain combines TRBV11-2 with TRBJ2-7; possible D gene TRBD1, 6 bases. The CDR3 totals 19 residues. With 0 bases removed from V and 0 bases from J, the gap between germline ends came to 21 bases. Looked up from germline, CDR1 is SGHAT and CDR2 is FQNNGV. As DNA, the CDR3 is TGTGCCAGCAGCTTAGATTCCCGGTCGGCAGGGGCATCCTCCTACGAGCAGTACGTC. It is translated as CASSLDSRSAGASSYEQYV.

This chain uses TRBV11-2 with TRBJ1-2; D call uncertain. From germline, CDR1 is SGHAT and CDR2 FQNNGV. Trimming stripped 2 bases from V and 2 bases from J, with 9 bases between. The CDR3 length is 14 residues. Here the CDR3 reads CASSLNRENYGYTF. In DNA, the CDR3 is TGTGCCAGCAGCTTAAATAGGGAGAACTATGGCTACACCTTC. Full variable domain (remainder filled in from reference TRBV11-2 and TRBJ1-2): EAGVAQSPRYKIIEKRQSVAFWCNPISGHATLYWYQQILGQGPKLLIQFQNNGVVDDSQLPKDRFSAERLKGVDSTLKIQPAKLEDSAVYLCASSLNRENYGYTFGSGTRLTVV.

The chain uses TRBV11-3 and TRBJ2-1, with 11 bases identical to TRBD2. Germline CDR1 SGHNT, CDR2 YENEEA. The CDR3 is 16 amino acids. V lost 5 bases to trimming and J lost 5 bases; unmatched junction nucleotides: 8. This CDR3 reads CASSDRQTSGNNEQFF. The DNA of the CDR3 is TGTGCCAGCAGCGACCGGCAGACTAGCGGGAACAATGAGCAGTTCTTC.

The V call is TRBV28, the J call TRBJ1-2; no clear D. The CDR3 is made up of 13 amino acids. Germline V gene sequence: CDR1 MDHEN, CDR2 SYDVKM. Between the trimmed V and J ends, which lost 5 bases and 1 base, there was a span of 8 bases. The CDR3 sequence: CASSDSGNYGYTF. The CDR3 DNA follows: TGTGCCAGCAGTGACTCCGGTAACTATGGCTACACCTTC.

The chain is built from TRBV4-2 and TRBJ2-1; 8 bases map to TRBD2. CDR1 is LGHNA and CDR2 is YNFKEQ in the germline V gene. After removal of 4 bases from V and 7 bases from J, the junction contained 9 bases not matched to a gene. The CDR3 runs to 15 residues. The CDR3, as DNA: TGTGCCAGCAGCCCTCGAAGTAGCGGGGCTAATGAGCAGTTCTTC. Residues: CASSPRSSGANEQFF.

The V gene is TRBV11-2, the J gene TRBJ2-7; 8 bases are shared with TRBD1. V shed 7 bases and J 3 bases; nucleotides not matched to a gene: 14. The CDR3 length is 16 residues. Germline loops: CDR1 SGHAT, CDR2 FQNNGV. This CDR3 is CASTLTRQGPNYEQYF. CDR3 in DNA: TGTGCCAGCACCCTTACCCGACAGGGGCCCAACTACGAGCAGTACTTC.

The V gene is TRBV19, the J gene TRBJ2-5; 12 bases are a match to TRBD2. CDR1 LNHDA and CDR2 SQIVND come from the germline V gene (reference sequence). The CDR3 has 18 residues. Losses at the gene ends were 0 bases for V and 2 bases for J; bases not matched to a gene: 7. CDR3 nucleotide sequence: TGTGCCAGTAGTATAGATCCCCGGACTAGCGGGAAGCAAGAGACCCAGTACTTC. This encodes CASSIDPRTSGKQETQYF.

This chain connects TRBV9 to TRBJ1-2, with TRBD1 matching 7 bases. CDR1 and CDR2 (germline): SGDLS, YYNGEE. The CDR3 runs to 14 residues. With 2 bases clipped from V and 8 bases from J, the junction kept 9 bases outside the gene matches. As DNA, the CDR3 is TGTGCCAGCAGCGTTGACAGGGACGAGAGGGGCTACACCTTC. This sequence encodes CASSVDRDERGYTF.

This chain uses TRBV28 with TRBJ2-1; TRBD1 matches 7 bases. Unmatched junction bases numbered 1, after V lost 2 bases and J lost 3 bases. CDR3 length: 14 residues. Germline loops: CDR1 MDHEN, CDR2 SYDVKM. CDR3 nucleotides: TGTGCCAGCAGTTTACGGGACAGCTACAATGAGCAGTTCTTC. Its protein product is CASSLRDSYNEQFF.

This chain links TRBV7-3 with TRBJ2-7, with TRBD1 identical over 11 bases. V trimming: 5 bases; J trimming: 3 bases; junction bases outside the gene matches: 6. The CDR3 extends over 15 amino acids. Germline CDR1 reads SGHTA; CDR2 reads FQGTGA. CDR3 in DNA: TGTGCCAGCAGCGACCGGGACAGGGGGTACTACGAGCAGTACTTC. It encodes CASSDRDRGYYEQYF. Together with reference TRBV7-3 and TRBJ2-7, the CDR3 gives the full variable domain: GAGVSQTPSNKVTEKGKYVELRCDPISGHTALYWYRQSLGQGPEFLIYFQGTGAADDSGLPNDRFFAVRPEGSVSTLKIQRTERGDSAVYLCASSDRDRGYYEQYFGPGTRLTVT.

The chain is built from TRBV10-2 and TRBJ1-1, with 7 bases identical to TRBD1. The CDR3 contains 17 residues. V trimming: 4 bases; J trimming: 0 bases; junction bases outside the gene matches: 11. Germline lookup yields CDR1 WSHSY and CDR2 SAAADI. For the CDR3, the DNA is TGCGCCAGCAGTGCCGAACAGGGGTGGCCGATGAACACTGAAGCTTTCTTT. Translating it yields CASSAEQGWPMNTEAFF.

This chain connects TRBV6-5 to TRBJ2-7, with a possible D match to TRBD1 (5 bases). The CDR3 length is 14 residues. CDR1 is MNHEY, CDR2 SVGAGI, per germline. Trimming took 1 base from V and 2 from J, leaving 9 bases between them. CDR3 amino acids: CASSYYQGPYEQYF. The CDR3, as DNA: TGTGCCAGCAGTTACTATCAGGGTCCCTACGAGCAGTACTTC.

The chain couples TRBV28 to TRBJ2-7; D may be TRBD2 (6 bases). The CDR3 loop spans 13 amino acids. V shed 5 bases and J shed 2 bases, with 10 bases lying between them. From germline, CDR1 is MDHEN and CDR2 SYDVKM. The CDR3 DNA reads as TGTGCCAGCAGTACCCGGGGGACCTACGAGCAGTACTTC. Translating it yields CASSTRGTYEQYF.

The chain is built from TRBV5-1 and TRBJ2-1, with no clear D. The CDR3 has 14 amino acids. The V end was cut by 4 bases, the J end by 4 bases, with 12 bases between. Germline-derived CDR1 and CDR2 are SGHRS and YFSETQ. The CDR3 loop is CASSPPRGYNEQFF. The CDR3 nucleotides read TGCGCCAGCAGCCCGCCCCGAGGATACAATGAGCAGTTCTTC. Combining the CDR3 with reference TRBV5-1 and TRBJ2-1 gives the whole variable domain KAGVTQTPRYLIKTRGQQVTLSCSPISGHRSVSWYQQTPGQGLQFLFEYFSETQRNKGNFPGRFSGRQFSNSRSEMNVSTLELGDSALYLCASSPPRGYNEQFFGPGTRLTVL.

CDR3 DNA: TGCGCCAGCAGCTCAGACTTGTACGAGCAGTACTTC. Translation: CASSSDLYEQYF. The chain recombines TRBV5-1 with TRBJ2-5; no definite D call. The J call could be wrong; TRBJ2-7 is a better fit for the DNA end. Germline lookup yields CDR1 SGHRS and CDR2 YFSETQ. CDR3 length equals 12 residues.

The V and J genes are TRBV25-1 and TRBJ1-2; D is unclear. Trimming removed 2 bases from V and 4 bases from J, with 8 bases in between. The CDR3 has 13 amino acids. The germline gives CDR1 MGHDK, CDR2 SYGVNS. Here the CDR3 DNA reads TGTGCCAGCAGTGAAAGGGCGGGCTATGGCTACACCTTC. Its protein is CASSERAGYGYTF.

The chain recombines TRBV7-9 with TRBJ2-3; TRBD2 aligns across 11 bases. Trimming removed 0 bases from V and 4 bases from J; junction bases left unmatched: 3. CDR1 and CDR2 (germline): SEHNR, FQNEAQ (reference sequence). The CDR3 extends over 16 amino acids. The CDR3 here is CASSLATSGAADTQYF. The CDR3 nucleotides are TGTGCCAGCAGCTTAGCGACTAGCGGGGCGGCAGATACGCAGTATTTT.

This sequence joins TRBV4-3 and TRBJ1-2; maybe TRBD1 (5 bases). The germline V and J ends were trimmed by 0 bases and 5 bases, with 10 bases remaining between them. CDR1 is LGHNA, CDR2 YSLEER, per germline. The CDR3 contains 14 residues. CDR3 region: CASSQDQGRYGYTF. CDR3 bases: TGCGCCAGCAGCCAAGATCAGGGCAGATATGGCTACACCTTC.

V usage is TRBV4-3 and J usage is TRBJ1-1, with 9 positions matching TRBD1. The CDR3 has 13 residues. V trimming: 3 bases; J trimming: 9 bases; junction bases outside the gene matches: 5. The germline V gene has CDR1 LGHNA and CDR2 YSLEER. CDR3 in amino acids: CASSQDYRGQAFF. CDR3 DNA: TGCGCCAGCAGCCAGGACTACAGGGGGCAAGCTTTCTTT.

This chain joins TRBV6-1 and TRBJ2-7; 9 nucleotides agree with TRBD2. The CDR3 covers 17 residues. Germline V CDR1 and CDR2: MNHNS, SASEGT. V was pared by 1 base and J by 3 bases, with 10 bases of the junction left unmatched. This chain's CDR3 is CASSEGRAGGVIYEQYV. Here the CDR3 DNA reads TGTGCCAGCAGTGAAGGACGAGCGGGGGGCGTCATCTACGAGCAGTACGTC.

The chain combines TRBV18 with TRBJ1-5, with D perhaps matching TRBD1 (6 bases). CDR3 length equals 16 residues. Germline V gene sequence: CDR1 KGHSH, CDR2 LQKENI. V was cut by 1 base and J by 7 bases, with 17 bases left in between. The DNA for the CDR3 is TGTGCCAGCTCACCACAGAGTGCAGGGGCAGACCAGCCCCAGCATTTT. This encodes CASSPQSAGADQPQHF.